Below are 2 T cell receptor beta chains sequenced from a single sample in a study of regulatory T cells in long-lasting Graves disease. Combining iRepertoire HTBI primers with Arm-PCR of CDR3 regions, the authors built TCR beta libraries. Using its own MiXCR run on the multiplex PCR reads, TCRdb lists one record per CDR3 protein. The table lists about 400,000 distinct CDR3 sequences, 15% of them singletons, with roughly 7.7% in the top ten. Documented time point: newly diagnosed GD, antithyroid drugs for less than 3 months. Construction of the TCR library relied on RNA isolated from PBMCs. These same records also appear under a second study, on T cells in Graves' hyperthyroidism and ophthalmopathy.

The starting material was peripheral blood mononuclear cells (PBMCs), obtained at new diagnosis, from a patient treated with antithyroid drugs. The source of these receptors is a woman between 40 and 55 years old with Graves disease.

Many counts were recorded for this clonotype. The V and J genes are TRBV28 and TRBJ2-5, with 7 bases matching TRBD1. The CDR3 contains 15 residues. The germline V gene has CDR1 MDHEN and CDR2 SYDVKM. Germline trimming cut 8 bases from V and 3 bases from J; bases unmatched to any gene: 12. CDR3 bases: TGTGCCAGCTTCCCTACCGACAGGGACAAAGAGACCCAGTACTTC. It codes for CASFPTDRDKETQYF. The variable domain in full, completed from reference TRBV28 and TRBJ2-5, reads DVKVTQSSRYLVKRTGEKVFLECVQDMDHENMFWYRQDPGLGLRLIYFSYDVKMKEKGDIPEGYSVSREKKERFSLILESASTNQTSMYLCASFPTDRDKETQYFGPGTRLLVL.

This clonotype was observed at least ten times. The rearrangement uses TRBV2 and TRBJ2-1; 9 nucleotides line up with TRBD2. Germline V gene data show CDR1 as SNHLY and CDR2 as FYNNEI. Trimming cost V 1 base and J 5 bases; bases outside gene matches: 3. There are 15 residues in the CDR3. CDR3 in amino acids: CASSEVTSGHNEQFF. The CDR3 DNA is TGTGCCAGCAGTGAAGTGACTAGCGGACACAATGAGCAGTTCTTC.